These T cell receptor beta chains were read from a single sample in a study of blood T cell repertoires in COVID-19. The assay was immunoSEQ multiplex PCR, and TCRdb's table has in-frame clones only and misses some. The table has roughly 150,000 clones, approximately 90% seen once. The sample consisted of peripheral blood. These TCRs come from a man younger than 35 with acute or convalescent COVID-19. The CDR3 runs from the conserved cysteine through the conserved F or W. A D gene is named only where the DNA matches it firmly. Size is stated for part of the rows, as once, few or many counts, or as a class when the clone is expanded.

>few|TRBJ2-7|TRBD1|TRBV6-2/TRBV6-3
TGTGCCAGCAGTTGGGACAGCAATTACTACGAGCAGTACTTC
CASSWDSNYYEQYF
>.|TRBJ2-1|.|TRBV21-1
TGTGCCAGCAGCAAAGATCTGGGTTTCACTAGCCGCTACAATGAGCAGTTCTTC
CASSKDLGFTSRYNEQFF
>few|TRBJ1-1|.|TRBV5-1
TGCGCCAGCAGCGGGGGACTCCGTAGAGCTTTCTTT
CASSGGLRRAFF
>.|TRBJ2-3|.|TRBV4-1
TGCGCCAGCAGCCCCTCCCCCCCCGCCGGCGGGGGCCCTGCCACAGATACGCAGTATTTT
CASSPSPPAGGGPATDTQYF
>.|TRBJ2-6|.|TRBV5-5
TGTGCCAGCAGCTTGGAGTTCAGGGGTAATGGGGCCAACGTCCTGACTTTC
CASSLEFRGNGANVLTF
>.|TRBJ1-1|TRBD1|TRBV25-1
TGTGCCAGCAGTGACTCGAGGACAGGGACGGGGACTGAAGCTTTCTTT
CASSDSRTGTGTEAFF
>.|TRBJ1-1|TRBD1|TRBV5-1
TGCGCCAGCAGCTCCGGGACAGGCCAAGCTTTCTTT
CASSSGTGQAFF
>.|TRBJ2-7|TRBD2|TRBV27
TGTGCCACCCAACTAGCGGGTACCTACGAGCAGTACTTC
CATQLAGTYEQYF
>.|TRBJ1-2|.|TRBV14
TGTGCCAGCAGCCATCACGCCAGTTTTGGCTACACCTTC
CASSHHASFGYTF
>.|TRBJ1-1|TRBD1|TRBV29-1
TGCAGCGTCGAGGGACAGTCCCTCAGGGAAGCTTTCTTT
CSVEGQSLREAFF
>.|TRBJ1-2|.|TRBV5-1
TGCGCCAGCAGCCCCGGGAGTCCTAACTATGGCTACACCTTC
CASSPGSPNYGYTF
>.|TRBJ1-1|.|TRBV20-1
TGCAGTGCAGGGGAGGGGTTCTTT
CSAGEGFF
>.|TRBJ1-1|.|TRBV20-1
TGCAGTCCCTTACAGGGCCCTGAAGCTTTCTTT
CSPLQGPEAFF
>.|TRBJ2-7|TRBD1|TRBV5-4
TGTGCCAGCAGCTTGGGGCAGGGGGCTCTCCACGAGCAGTACTTC
CASSLGQGALHEQYF
>.|TRBJ2-7|.|TRBV11-3
TGTGCCAGCAGCCCAAGGGGGGGCCTGGACTACGAGCAGTACTTC
CASSPRGGLDYEQYF